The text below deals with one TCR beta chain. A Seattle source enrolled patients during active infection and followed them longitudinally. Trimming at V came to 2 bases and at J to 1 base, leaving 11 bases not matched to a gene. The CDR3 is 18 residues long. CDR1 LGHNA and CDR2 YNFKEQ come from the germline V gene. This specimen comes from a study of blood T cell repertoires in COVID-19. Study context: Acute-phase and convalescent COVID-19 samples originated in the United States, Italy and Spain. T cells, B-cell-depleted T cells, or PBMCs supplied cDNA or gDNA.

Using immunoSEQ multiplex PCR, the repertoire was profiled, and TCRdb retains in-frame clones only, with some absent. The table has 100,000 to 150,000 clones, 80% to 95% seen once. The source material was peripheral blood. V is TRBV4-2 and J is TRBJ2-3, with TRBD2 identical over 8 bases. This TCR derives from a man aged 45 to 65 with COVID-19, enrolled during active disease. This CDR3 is CASSQSGGRRLGTDTQYF. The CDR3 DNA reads TGTGCCAGCAGCCAAAGTGGCGGGAGGCGGTTGGGCACAGATACGCAGTATTTT.